This entry describes one TCR beta chain. As yet, its antigen is unknown. Alongside a J-beta primer mix, a sample-barcoded 5' primer served in a second PCR lasting 7 to 11 cycles. Unique molecular identifiers of 12 random nucleotides labeled each cDNA. Using its own MiXCR run on the 5' RACE reads, TCRdb lists one record per CDR3 protein. The repertoire has a few hundred thousand distinct CDR3 sequences, about 26% of them found once; the top ten carry approximately 3.6%. The CDR3 covers 16 residues. The V end was cut by 2 bases, the J end by 8 bases, with 21 bases between. The data were obtained in a study of blood T cells in healthy people across ages. Study-level findings and limits: Compared with aged donors, long-lived donors showed fewer expanded clones, suggesting selection.

The sample was also reused in another study, on T cells of mothers and their children. From that second work: A few healthy Caucasian mothers, along with their six children, were the donors. Each child contributed millions of TCR beta CDR3 reads, while each mother contributed over 9.5 million.

The TCR sequence derives from a boy between 2 and 10 years old in good health. The chain couples TRBV12-3 or TRBV12-4 to TRBJ1-2; D gene unclear. What was sequenced was blood. CDR3 region: CASSLLYGRFGKGYTF. CDR3 sequence (DNA): TGTGCCAGCAGTTTATTATACGGGCGGTTCGGAAAGGGCTACACCTTC.